This TCR beta chain was documented in a study of response to subunit inactivated influenza vaccine. Whole-study findings and limits: Every seasonal influenza vaccination brings in few new T cells, the authors suggested.

With regard to this clonotype: Antigen: not known. The germline gene is not matched at one end of the junction; a read error may be the cause.

TCRdb re-called the RT-PCR reads through MiXCR, storing one row per CDR3 protein. Among about 580,000 distinct CDR3 sequences, 12% to 15% were seen once, and the ten largest hold 11%. Sample: PBMCs from blood, taken approximately 13 days after vaccination. The receptor's source is a man over 45 who received an inactivated influenza vaccine.

The CDR3 DNA is TGTGCCACCAGCAGAGATCTCGAGAACGCTGAAGCTTTCTTT. As protein: CATSRDLENAEAFF. J is TRBJ1-1 and V is TRBV15, with D uncertain. The CDR3 runs to 14 residues. Looked up from germline, CDR1 is LNHNV and CDR2 is YYDKDF (reference sequence).